Below are 9 T cell receptor beta chains sequenced from a single sample in a study of OX40 agonist ivuxolimab in advanced cancers. Clones were read by immunoSEQ multiplex PCR, and TCRdb kept only the in-frame ones, dropping some. The repertoire has more than 60,000 clones, around 89% of them found once; the top ten carry about 4%. The sample here was CD4+ or CD8+ T cells sorted from blood, taken in a trial of the OX40 agonist ivuxolimab. These receptors originate from an adult with an advanced solid tumor such as melanoma, head and neck, liver or kidney cancer.

CDR3 sequence: CASSRTPTGSNQPQHF. CDR3 coding DNA: TGTGCCAGCAGCCGGACCCCCACAGGGAGCAATCAGCCCCAGCATTTT. This chain uses TRBV6-6 with TRBJ1-5; a weak D match, TRBD1 (6 bases). Germline loops: CDR1 MNHNY, CDR2 SVGAGI (reference sequence). CDR3 size: 16 residues. Trimming stripped 6 bases from V and 1 base from J, with 16 bases between.

The chain uses TRBV5-1 and TRBJ1-3; D remains ambiguous. The length of the CDR3 is 14 residues. V was cut by 1 base and J by 4 bases, with 9 bases left in between. Germline lookup yields CDR1 SGHRS and CDR2 YFSETQ. In nucleotides, the CDR3 is TGCGCCAGCAGCTTGCCGGGCGACGGAAACACCATATATTTT. Protein sequence: CASSLPGDGNTIYF.

The chain employs TRBV7-9 and TRBJ2-2; unclear D gene. The CDR3 runs to 15 residues. Trimming shortened V by 2 bases and J by 4 bases, and 11 bases separated the two germline ends. Germline-derived CDR1 and CDR2 are SEHNR and FQNEAQ (reference sequence). The CDR3 nucleotides are TGTGCCAGCAGCTTAATAGGAACATCCACCGGGGAGCTGTTTTTT. The encoded protein is CASSLIGTSTGELFF.

The chain employs TRBV30 and TRBJ1-3; D not certain. Per germline, CDR1 GTSNPN and CDR2 SVGIG (reference sequence). This CDR3 spans 15 amino acids. The V end was cut by 0 bases, the J end by 3 bases, with 12 bases between. The CDR3 DNA reads as TGTGCCTGGAGTGTTGGAACAGTGTTTGGAAACACCATATATTTT. Protein sequence: CAWSVGTVFGNTIYF.

The chain has TRBV7-2 and TRBJ2-3; no definite D call. Trimming took 5 bases from V and 6 from J, leaving 12 bases between them. Germline CDR1 reads SGHTA; CDR2 reads FQGNSA. The CDR3 is 13 amino acids. CDR3 residues: CASSPFATDTQYF. CDR3 in DNA: TGTGCCAGCAGCCCCTTCGCGACGGATACGCAGTATTTT. The variable domain in full, completed from reference TRBV7-2 and TRBJ2-3, reads GAGVSQSPSNKVTEKGKDVELRCDPISGHTALYWYRQSLGQGLEFLIYFQGNSAPDKSGLPSDRFSAERTGGSVSTLTIQRTQQEDSAVYLCASSPFATDTQYFGPGTRLTVL.

This sequence joins TRBV7-7 and TRBJ2-5; tentative D call: TRBD1 (6 bases). V was cut by 2 bases and J by 1 base, with 11 bases left in between. This CDR3 is 15 amino acids long. Germline values: CDR1 SSHAT, CDR2 FNYEAQ (reference sequence). Here the CDR3 DNA reads TGTGCCAGCAGCTTATTACAGGGAAGCCAAGAGACCCAGTACTTC. Its translation: CASSLLQGSQETQYF.

The CDR3 nucleotides read TGTGCCAGCAGTTCACGGGACAGGGGAAGCAATCAGCCCCAGCATTTT. This gives the protein CASSSRDRGSNQPQHF. The chain uses TRBV28 and TRBJ1-5; 10 bases match TRBD1. V lost 4 bases, J lost 1 base, and 4 bases stayed unmatched. The CDR3 loop spans 16 amino acids. Looked up from germline, CDR1 is MDHEN and CDR2 is SYDVKM.

V gene TRBV5-6 combines with J gene TRBJ1-1; D is undetermined. The CDR3 covers 14 residues. The V and J ends lost 5 bases and 6 bases respectively, with 17 bases between them. Germline V lookup: CDR1 SGHDT, CDR2 YYEEEE. The CDR3: CASREVDGGPEAFF. DNA of the CDR3: TGTGCCAGCAGGGAGGTGGACGGAGGGCCTGAAGCTTTCTTT.

V gene TRBV19 combines with J gene TRBJ2-6; TRBD2 matches at 8 bases. V was pared by 5 bases and J by 8 bases, with 8 bases of the junction left unmatched. CDR3 length: 15 amino acids. Per the germline V gene, CDR1 is LNHDA and CDR2 is SQIVND (reference sequence). CDR3 residues: CASSGKAGESNVLTF. CDR3 in DNA: TGTGCCAGTAGTGGAAAAGCGGGAGAGTCCAACGTCCTGACTTTC.